The 5 T cell receptor beta chains below all came from one sample that was sequenced in a study of blood T cells in healthy people across ages. It was with a sample-barcoded 5' primer and a J-beta primer mix that a second PCR of about 7 to 12 cycles was run. TCRdb reprocessed the 5' RACE reads via MiXCR and lists one record per CDR3 protein. This table has some 1.7 million distinct CDR3 sequences, about 28% appearing once. The sequenced material came from blood. These receptors all come from a woman between 25 and 40 years old in good health.

This chain links TRBV20-1 with TRBJ2-7, with TRBD1 as a possible D gene (5 bases). CDR1 DFQATT and CDR2 SNEGSKA come from the germline V gene (reference sequence). This CDR3 has 14 amino acids. V shed 6 bases and J shed 0 bases, with 15 bases lying between them. The CDR3 region has the DNA TGCAGTGCACCCGACAGCCGCATCTCCTACGAGCAGTACTTC. Protein: CSAPDSRISYEQYF.

The CDR3 DNA is TGTGCCAGCAGCCGACAGGGGGACTCCATCACAGATACGCAGTATTTT. Translation: CASSRQGDSITDTQYF. The rearrangement links TRBV7-2 to TRBJ2-3; TRBD1 matches at 9 bases. V gave up 5 bases and J gave up 2 bases; unmatched junction bases: 8. The CDR3 is 16 residues long. Germline CDR1 SGHTA, CDR2 FQGNSA.

This chain links TRBV18 with TRBJ1-1; 7 bases are a match to TRBD1. CDR1 and CDR2 (germline): KGHSH, LQKENI. The CDR3 covers 16 residues. Trimming cost V 3 bases and J 1 base; bases outside gene matches: 8. The DNA of the CDR3 is TGTGCCAGCTCACCCCGAACCGGGACAGAGAACACTGAAGCTTTCTTT. Its translation: CASSPRTGTENTEAFF.

In regard to this clonotype: A much bigger clone sits one base away, suggesting this may be a read error. J is TRBJ2-6 and V is TRBV12-3 or TRBV12-4; D is uncertain. The CDR3 is made up of 16 amino acids. CDR3 sequence: CTSSLGTGSGANVLTF. Here the CDR3 DNA reads TGTACCAGCAGTTTAGGCACCGGCTCTGGGGCCAACGTCCTGACTTTC.

As for this clonotype: It may be a read error: a sequence one base away is much more abundant. The chain has TRBV7-2 and TRBJ2-4, with TRBD2 matching over 8 bases. CDR3 length: 18 residues. V dropped 7 bases and J dropped 13; count of bases not matched to a gene: 27. From germline, CDR1 is SGHTA and CDR2 FQGNSA. CDR3 sequence (DNA): TGTGCCAGCACCACCAGAACCGGAGCAGCGGGAGCAGTCTACGGGCAGTACTTC. Its protein is CASTTRTGAAGAVYGQYF.